The source of this T cell receptor beta chain is a study of early T cells in non-severe SARS-CoV-2 infection. About the study: The study sequenced bulk RNA from unsorted whole blood, with chains unpaired.

This CDR3 comprises 13 residues. V lost 2 bases and J lost 1, with 5 bases in between. Germline V gives CDR1 SGHDN, CDR2 FVKESK. This clonotype was seen ten or more times. As yet, its antigen is unknown. Unique molecular identifiers were attached to individual cDNA molecules. TCRdb called the 5' RACE reads again in MiXCR, with one record for every CDR3 protein. The sample contains around 88,000 distinct CDR3 sequences, 13% to 15% of which appear only once. Findings and caveats of the study: In VDJdb matching, anti-spike CD8 responses were favored while private and CD4 specificities went missing.

The sequenced sample consisted of whole blood. The chain uses TRBV14 and TRBJ1-1; tentatively, D is TRBD1 (5 bases). The receptor was isolated from an adult who was a healthcare worker with PCR-confirmed SARS-CoV-2 infection or an uninfected control (not recorded which). The chain's CDR3 is CASSQQGNTEAFF. DNA for the CDR3: TGTGCCAGCAGCCAACAGGGGAACACTGAAGCTTTCTTT.